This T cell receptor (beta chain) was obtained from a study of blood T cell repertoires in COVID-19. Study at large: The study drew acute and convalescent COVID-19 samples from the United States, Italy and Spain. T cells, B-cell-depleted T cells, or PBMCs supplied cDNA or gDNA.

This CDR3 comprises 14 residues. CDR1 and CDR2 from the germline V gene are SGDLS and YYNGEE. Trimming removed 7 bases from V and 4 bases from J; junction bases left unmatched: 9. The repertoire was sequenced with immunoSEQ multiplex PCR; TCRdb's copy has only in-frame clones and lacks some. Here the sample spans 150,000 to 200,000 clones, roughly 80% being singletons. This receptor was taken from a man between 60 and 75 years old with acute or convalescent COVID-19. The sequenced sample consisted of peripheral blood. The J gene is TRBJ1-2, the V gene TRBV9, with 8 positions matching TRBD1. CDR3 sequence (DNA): TGTGCCAGCGGTGAGTGGACAGGGCCCTATGGCTACACCTTC. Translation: CASGEWTGPYGYTF.